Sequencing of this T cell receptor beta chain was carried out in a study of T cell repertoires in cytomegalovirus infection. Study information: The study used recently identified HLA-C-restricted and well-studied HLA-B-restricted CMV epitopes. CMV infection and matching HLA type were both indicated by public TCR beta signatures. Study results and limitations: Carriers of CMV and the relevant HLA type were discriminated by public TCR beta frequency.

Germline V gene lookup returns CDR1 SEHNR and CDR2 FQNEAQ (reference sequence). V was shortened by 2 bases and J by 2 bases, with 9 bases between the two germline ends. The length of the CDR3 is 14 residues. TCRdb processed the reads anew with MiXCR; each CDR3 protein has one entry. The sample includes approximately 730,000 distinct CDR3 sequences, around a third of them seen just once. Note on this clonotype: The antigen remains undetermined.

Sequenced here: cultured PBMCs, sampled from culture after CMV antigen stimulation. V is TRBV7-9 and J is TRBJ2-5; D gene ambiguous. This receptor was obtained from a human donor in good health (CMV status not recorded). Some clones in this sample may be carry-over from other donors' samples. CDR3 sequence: CASSLMASQETQYF. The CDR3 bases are TGTGCCAGCAGCTTAATGGCGAGTCAAGAGACCCAGTACTTC.